This TCR beta chain was recorded in a study of tumor-infiltrating lymphocytes in primary liver carcinoma. Starting from 450 to 500 ng of total RNA, TCR beta cDNA was produced with a primer in the constant region. Sequencing libraries for TCR beta derived from three nested multiplex PCR rounds that used slightly modified ARM-PCR. A C-beta reverse primer was combined with TRBV1-TRBV30 forward primers in the first two PCR rounds, and each round had approximately 9 cycles. TCRdb redid the calling of the multiplex PCR reads with MiXCR, one entry per CDR3 protein. The sample includes roughly 78,000 distinct CDR3 sequences, around 75% seen only once; the top ten take around 13%. Each 20-30 mg portion of unsorted bulk tissue served as the source for co-extraction of RNA and DNA. J was trimmed by 2 bases and V by 6 bases; bases with no gene match: 12. The germline V gene encodes CDR1 MNHEY and CDR2 SVGAGI. This CDR3 region has 16 residues.

Sequencing was done on a sample of liver tumor tissue from sampling region 4. Subset defined: tumor region T4, right-lateral pole. The genes are TRBV6-5 and TRBJ2-7, with 8 bases fitting TRBD2. The source of this sequence is a woman in her sixties or seventies with primary liver carcinoma and hepatitis B virus infection. The CDR3 nucleotides are TGTGCCAGCAGCTACCTACCGGTAGCGGGACCCTACGAGCAGTACTTC. Translating gives CASSYLPVAGPYEQYF.